This T cell receptor beta chain was captured in a study (dated by TCRdb to 2013 to 2016). With regard to the full study: The study set out to test whether tumor-infiltrating Tregs in breast cancer get recruited from blood Tregs or are instead converted in situ from other CD4+ T cell subsets. Here is what the overall study found, with its caveats: The TCR gene usage of tumor memory CD4+ T cells clustered together with blood and lymph node memory CD4+ cells and with lymph node naive CD4+ cells. The validation in the larger cohort was limited to a single TCR beta V-J rearrangement instead of whole repertoires. The greatest overlap of tumor-infiltrating Treg TCR alpha and beta sequences was observed with tumor naive CD4+ T cells, followed by blood naive CD4+ T cells.

Full-length TCR variable regions were amplified by 5' RACE PCR using constant-region reverse primers, and then by semi-nested PCR using Nested Universal Primer A. Using the ReliaPrep RNA Cell Miniprep System, total RNA was extracted, and the SMARTer RACE 5'/3' Kit was then used to reverse transcribe the RNA into 5'RACE-ready cDNA. Multiplex adaptors were used to barcode full-length TCR alpha and beta libraries, and the barcoded libraries were sequenced on an Illumina MiSeq. The authors processed their data as follows. For each of nine subset-tissue groups, sequencing data from the five patients were pooled, and the groups were compared by unsupervised clustering of TCR gene usage. The Morisita-Horn index was used to calculate repertoire similarity, with shared sequences weighted by how much each contributed to each repertoire. Using fastp at Q25 and MiXCR, TCRdb reprocessed the public reads and kept productive beta chains. CDR3 protein sequences are deduplicated, and each keeps its most common genes and DNA. TCRdb's processing, not the authors' own work, is the source of the V and J calls. The sample contains 25,000 to 40,000 distinct CDR3 sequences, 24% of them found a single time. The ten top clones hold roughly 4% of the sample.

The memory CD4+ T cell population was isolated based on a CD4+CD45RO+CD25- phenotype. Tregs, naive and memory CD4+ T cells from tumor, blood and ipsilateral draining lymph nodes of about five breast cancer patients underwent full-length TCR alpha and beta sequencing. Ficoll density gradient centrifugation was used to isolate mononuclear cells from lymph nodes or from 50 ml of peripheral blood. Sorted cell populations were confirmed by FACS to exceed 90% purity. This clonotype was detected a few times. What antigen it recognizes has not been identified. Base-call qualities are not available, and no considerably larger clone is one nucleotide away. CDR1 and CDR2 are read off the germline V gene as SGHRS and YFSETQ. Clipping removes 2 bases from V and 2 bases from J, with 1 as the unmatched junction base count. Spanning cysteine to phenylalanine, the CDR3 consists of 14 amino acids. The sequence is cut down to CDR3 DNA, 42 bases in frame from base 1.

Sample: memory CD4+ T cells sorted from blood. The cell subset or site label of this sample denotes: memory CD4+ T cells, CD4+CD45RO+CD25-. The V and J genes are TRBV5-1 and TRBJ2-1, with 7 bases in between that match TRBD2. This TCR came from a female donor with breast cancer. The CDR3: CASSFTSAYNEQFF. The sequenced DNA is TGCGCCAGCAGCTTCACTAGCGCCTACAATGAGCAGTTCTTC.